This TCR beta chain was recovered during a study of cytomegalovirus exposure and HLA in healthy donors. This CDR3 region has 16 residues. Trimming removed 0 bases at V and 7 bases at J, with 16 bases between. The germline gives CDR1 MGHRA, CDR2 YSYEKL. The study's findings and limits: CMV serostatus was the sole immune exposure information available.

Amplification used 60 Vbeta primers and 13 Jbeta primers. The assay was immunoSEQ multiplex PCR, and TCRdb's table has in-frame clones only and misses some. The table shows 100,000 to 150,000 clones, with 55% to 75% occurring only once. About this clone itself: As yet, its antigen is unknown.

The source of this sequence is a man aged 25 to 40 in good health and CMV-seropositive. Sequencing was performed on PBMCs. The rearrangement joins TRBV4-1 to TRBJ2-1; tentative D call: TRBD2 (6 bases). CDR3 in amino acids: CASSQDPSGFSNEQFF. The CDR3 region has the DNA TGCGCCAGCAGCCAAGATCCCAGCGGGTTCTCTAATGAGCAGTTCTTC.